The 17 T cell receptor beta chains below were found in one sample sequenced in a study of blood T cell repertoires in COVID-19. Using immunoSEQ multiplex PCR, the repertoire was profiled, and TCRdb retains in-frame clones only, with some absent. The sample consists of 45,000 to 70,000 clones, 75% to 90% of them appearing once. Sequencing was carried out using peripheral blood. The receptors were sampled from a woman of 80 years or more with COVID-19, enrolled during active disease.

J is TRBJ2-3 and V is TRBV5-1; TRBD2 agrees at 10 bases. The CDR3 spans 17 residues. V shed 0 bases, J shed 3 bases, and the junction held 7 bases outside the gene matches. The germline V gene has CDR1 SGHRS and CDR2 YFSETQ. CDR3 region: CASSLAIAGGRTDTQYF. CDR3 bases: TGCGCCAGCAGCTTGGCGATAGCGGGGGGCAGGACAGATACGCAGTATTTT.

This clone has only one observation. V is TRBV7-8 and J is TRBJ2-2; no firm D call. The length of the CDR3 is 13 residues. Trimming took 5 bases from V and 4 from J, leaving 8 bases between them. CDR1 and CDR2 from the germline V gene are SGHVS and FQNEAQ. The CDR3 DNA reads TGTGCCAGCAGCGGCCTTGTCACCGGGGAGCTGTTTTTT. It yields the protein CASSGLVTGELFF.

V is TRBV24-1 and J is TRBJ2-1, with D perhaps TRBD1 (5 bases). V was pared by 1 base and J by 3 bases, with 9 bases between. The CDR3 is 15 residues long. Germline values: CDR1 KGHDR, CDR2 SFDVKD. The CDR3 region has the DNA TGTGCCACCAGTGATTTATCGGACAACTACAATGAGCAGTTCTTC. Its protein product is CATSDLSDNYNEQFF.

The chain links TRBV30 to TRBJ1-1; 7 bases match TRBD1. J was trimmed by 1 base and V by 2 bases; bases with no gene match: 1. This CDR3 has 13 residues. Per germline, CDR1 GTSNPN and CDR2 SVGIG (reference sequence). The CDR3 protein is CAWSRTGNTEAFF. For the CDR3, the DNA is TGTGCCTGGAGTCGGACAGGGAACACTGAAGCTTTCTTT.

The table lists this clone with a few counts. The chain links TRBV2 to TRBJ2-2, with a tentative D call TRBD1 (6 bases). Germline V gives CDR1 SNHLY, CDR2 FYNNEI. V lost 9 bases and J 6 bases, leaving 14 bases between the germline ends. There are 13 residues in the CDR3. The CDR3 loop reads CASRQEGAGELFF. The CDR3 nucleotides are TGTGCCAGTCGACAGGAAGGGGCCGGGGAGCTGTTTTTT.

The gene calls are TRBV7-9 and TRBJ1-4, with D hard to call. Germline CDR1 reads SEHNR; CDR2 reads FQNEAQ (reference sequence). This CDR3 has 14 amino acids. With 3 bases removed from V and 5 bases from J, the gap between germline ends came to 10 bases. The CDR3 spells CASSFMGGNEKLFF. DNA of the CDR3: TGTGCCAGCAGCTTCATGGGAGGCAATGAAAAACTGTTTTTT.

The V gene is TRBV7-9, the J gene TRBJ2-5; 9 positions match TRBD2. CDR1 SEHNR and CDR2 FQNEAQ come from the germline V gene (reference sequence). This CDR3 has 16 residues. Trimming removed 1 base from V and 4 bases from J; junction bases left unmatched: 7. CDR3 nucleotide sequence: TGTGCCAGCAGCTTAGGATTGCGGGGGGGCCGAGAGACCCAGTACTTC. Translated: CASSLGLRGGRETQYF.

CDR3 DNA: TGTGCCTGGAGCCCAGAAATGACAGGGAGGTCACCCCTCCACTTT. It translates to CAWSPEMTGRSPLHF. The gene calls are TRBV30 and TRBJ1-6; TRBD1 matches at 7 bases. The CDR3 is 15 residues long. V shed 3 bases, J shed 10 bases, and the junction held 12 bases outside the gene matches. CDR1 GTSNPN and CDR2 SVGIG come from the germline V gene (reference sequence).

This sequence joins TRBV7-8 and TRBJ1-1; D is unclear. The CDR3 runs to 11 residues. Germline V CDR1 and CDR2: SGHVS, FQNEAQ. V was clipped by 3 bases and J by 7 bases, with 6 bases between them. The CDR3 sequence is CASSFAGEAFF. The CDR3 bases are TGTGCCAGCAGCTTTGCAGGTGAAGCTTTCTTT.

The chain has TRBV20-1 and TRBJ2-1; 9 bases are shared with TRBD1. The ends lost 3 bases at V and 7 bases at J; junction bases unmatched: 7. The CDR3 is 14 amino acids. CDR1 and CDR2 from the germline V gene are DFQATT and SNEGSKA (reference sequence). CDR3 nucleotides: TGCAGTGCTAGTGCGACAGGGGGTACGAATGAGCAGTTCTTC. Encoded protein: CSASATGGTNEQFF.

The chain recombines TRBV30 with TRBJ2-1; 9 nucleotides agree with TRBD2. CDR1 and CDR2 from the germline V gene are GTSNPN and SVGIG (reference sequence). This CDR3 contains 15 residues. Trimming took 1 base from V and 5 from J; bases not matched to a gene: 6. The CDR3 here is CAWSDERGAHNEQFF. The CDR3 DNA is TGTGCCTGGAGTGATGAGCGGGGGGCCCACAATGAGCAGTTCTTC.

The CDR3 DNA is TGCGCCAGCAGCCAAGAAATCACAGGGGGCTTGGGGGAAGCTTTCTTT. Its translation is CASSQEITGGLGEAFF. This chain connects TRBV4-1 to TRBJ1-1; 9 bases are shared with TRBD1. There are 16 residues in the CDR3. The V segment lost 0 bases and the J segment 8 bases; nucleotides outside the gene matches: 10. Germline CDR1 is MGHRA and CDR2 is YSYEKL.

The V and J genes are TRBV5-1 and TRBJ2-3; possible D gene TRBD1, 5 bases. Germline V gene sequence: CDR1 SGHRS, CDR2 YFSETQ. Trimming removed 0 bases from V and 3 bases from J, with 8 bases in between. The CDR3 extends over 14 amino acids. The chain's CDR3 is CASSLGGETDTQYF. CDR3 in DNA: TGCGCCAGCAGCTTGGGGGGCGAGACAGATACGCAGTATTTT.

The rearrangement links TRBV7-9 to TRBJ1-1, with D unclear. The CDR3 is made up of 14 amino acids. The germline V and J ends were trimmed by 3 bases and 2 bases, with 10 bases remaining between them. The germline V gene encodes CDR1 SEHNR and CDR2 FQNEAQ (reference sequence). The CDR3 loop reads CASSLGGANTEAFF. The CDR3 nucleotides read TGTGCCAGCAGCTTGGGTGGAGCTAACACTGAAGCTTTCTTT.

The chain joins TRBV6-6 to TRBJ2-1, with 7 bases lining up with TRBD1. The junction had 9 bases not matched to a gene; V was cut back by 7 bases and J by 0 bases. This CDR3 spans 16 amino acids. Germline V gene data show CDR1 as MNHNY and CDR2 as SVGAGI (reference sequence). The CDR3 spells CASTRQGSVSYNEQFF. Here the CDR3 DNA reads TGTGCCAGCACCCGACAGGGTTCCGTCTCCTACAATGAGCAGTTCTTC.

The J gene is TRBJ2-7, the V gene TRBV3-1 (or the pseudogene TRBV3-2), with 8 bases lining up with TRBD2. The CDR3 loop spans 14 amino acids. The germline gives CDR1 LGHDT, CDR2 YNNKEL (reference sequence). V lost 3 bases, J lost 2 bases, and 3 bases stayed unmatched. In DNA form, the CDR3 reads TGTGCCAGCAGCCACGCGGGGGGAACCTACGAGCAGTACTTC. As protein: CASSHAGGTYEQYF.

The chain has TRBV30 and TRBJ1-6, with 8 bases lining up with TRBD1. Germline V gene sequence: CDR1 GTSNPN, CDR2 SVGIG (reference sequence). The trim removed 5 bases at V and 4 bases at J, leaving 1 base unmatched. There are 13 residues in the CDR3. DNA for the CDR3: TGTGCCTGGGGACAGGGTTATAATTCACCCCTCCACTTT. Protein product: CAWGQGYNSPLHF.